This T cell receptor (beta chain) was recovered during a study of blood T cell repertoires in COVID-19. The method was immunoSEQ multiplex PCR; TCRdb's version includes in-frame clones alone and lacks a portion of them. Of some 140,000 clones listed, roughly 83% are singletons. In Seattle, patients joined the study during active infection and were tracked longitudinally. The CDR3 is 20 residues long. Germline V lookup: CDR1 LNHDA, CDR2 SQIVND (reference sequence). Unmatched junction bases numbered 19, after V lost 5 bases and J lost 3 bases. The specimen sequenced was peripheral blood. The genes are TRBV19 and TRBJ2-1, with 10 bases aligning to TRBD2. This clonotype originated in a woman in her fifties or sixties with COVID-19, enrolled during active disease. DNA of the CDR3: TGTGCCAGTAGTCTCCGGGGGCTAGCGGGAGTTGGGGGAAACTACAATGAGCAGTTCTTC. This gives the protein CASSLRGLAGVGGNYNEQFF.